This T cell receptor beta chain was sequenced during a study of cytomegalovirus exposure and HLA in healthy donors. This clone was detected a few times. Its antigen is unknown. Vbeta (60) and Jbeta (13) primers were used in the PCR. Sequencing used immunoSEQ multiplex PCR; TCRdb keeps in-frame clones, though not all of them. The table includes approximately 52,000 clones, 65% to 80% detected once. Germline V gives CDR1 SQVTM, CDR2 ANQGSEA. V gave up 5 bases and J gave up 0 bases, with 7 bases separating them. The CDR3 extends over 12 amino acids. Study-level findings and limits: Per a later analysis, HLA-associated TCR beta chains showed more clonal expansion than other, equally common TCR beta chains.

The sequenced sample was PBMCs. The TCR sequence derives from a man aged 40-50 years in good health and CMV-seropositive. The J gene is TRBJ1-1, the V gene TRBV29-1; weak D call: TRBD1 (5 bases). CDR3: CSVRGLNTEAFF. For the CDR3, the DNA is TGCAGCGTTAGGGGTCTGAACACTGAAGCTTTCTTT.